Detailed here is one T cell receptor (beta chain). The repertoire was sequenced with immunoSEQ multiplex PCR; TCRdb's copy has only in-frame clones and lacks some. Among 39,000 or so clones listed, around two thirds were seen once. The sample belongs to a study of early stage breast cancer tumors. V was clipped by 3 bases and J by 2 bases, with 16 bases between them. This CDR3 has 16 residues. Per the germline V gene, CDR1 is SGDLS and CDR2 is YYNGEE. Sequences were obtained from blood. This rearrangement joins TRBV9 to TRBJ2-3, with D possibly TRBD1 on 6 matching bases. This clonotype was obtained from a person between 50 and 60 years old with breast cancer. The CDR3 DNA reads TGTGCCAGCAGCGGGAGAGGTGGGGGCCCCACAGATACGCAGTATTTT. It codes for CASSGRGGGPTDTQYF.